This T cell receptor beta chain is from a study of shared clonotypes between healthy human individuals. The study, taken as a whole, reports: A limitation of the genetic and exposure-history diversity represented arose from few donors.

V dropped 2 bases and J dropped 5 bases, with 10 bases sitting between them. The CDR3 length is 13 residues. CDR1 and CDR2 (germline): SGHDT, YYEEEE. The CD4+ fraction was divided into a CD45RA+ naive subset and a CD45RA-negative memory subset. Method: immunoSEQ multiplex PCR; TCRdb's copy keeps in-frame clones and lacks some. The table records some 1,100,000 clones, around 78% of them present only once. The table lists this clone with many counts. Its target is not known. V is TRBV5-6 and J is TRBJ2-5, with D uncertain. The sequence came from a man younger than 35 in good health. Some clones in this sample may be carry-over from other donors' samples. The sequenced material came from memory CD4+ T cells from PBMCs. Subset meaning: CD45RA-negative fraction. CDR3 sequence (DNA): TGTGCCAGCAGCTTTTGGGGTCGGGAGACCCAGTACTTC. It encodes CASSFWGRETQYF.